The 14 T cell receptor beta chains listed next were all sequenced from one sample in a study of blood T cells in healthy people across ages. For the second PCR, which ran for about 7 to 12 cycles, a sample-barcoded 5' primer and a J-beta primer mix were used. One entry per CDR3 protein, called by TCRdb with MiXCR from the 5' RACE reads. The repertoire consists of roughly 860,000 distinct CDR3 sequences, with around two thirds occurring once and the leading ten covering roughly a quarter. Sequenced input: blood. These TCRs come from a man younger than 40 in good health.

The rearrangement uses TRBV29-1 and TRBJ2-1; 7 nucleotides align to TRBD1. V dropped 7 bases and J dropped 8; count of bases not matched to a gene: 8. This CDR3 contains 12 residues. Germline V gene sequence: CDR1 SQVTM, CDR2 ANQGSEA. The DNA for the CDR3 is TGCAGCGCCCGACAGGGAACGCATGAGCAGTTCTTC. Its translation is CSARQGTHEQFF.

The CDR3 region has the DNA TGCGCCAGCAGCTTGTCTCAGGGGGATTCACCCCTCCACTTT. The encoded protein is CASSLSQGDSPLHF. The rearrangement links TRBV5-1 to TRBJ1-6; 7 bases fit TRBD1. Unmatched junction bases numbered 3, after V lost 1 base and J lost 8 bases. The CDR3 is made up of 14 amino acids. CDR1 SGHRS and CDR2 YFSETQ come from the germline V gene.

The V and J genes are TRBV28 and TRBJ2-5; 9 positions match TRBD1. The germline gives CDR1 MDHEN, CDR2 SYDVKM. The V gene end was trimmed by 1 base and the J gene end by 2 bases; junction bases not matched to a gene: 14. There are 19 residues in the CDR3. The DNA for the CDR3 is TGTGCCAGCAGTTTATCTACCCTGGGACAGGGAGAATCACAAGAGACCCAGTACTTC. Protein: CASSLSTLGQGESQETQYF.

This clonotype has just one count. This chain connects TRBV28 to TRBJ2-1; the D is unclear. The V gene's germline CDR1 is MDHEN and CDR2 SYDVKM. The CDR3 length is 17 residues. V lost 4 bases and J lost 2, with 18 bases in between. Here the CDR3 reads CASSSTLMRDTYNEQFF. CDR3 nucleotide sequence: TGTGCCAGCAGTTCGACGTTAATGAGAGACACCTACAATGAGCAGTTCTTC.

In the case of this clonotype: One end of the junction is discordant with germline, which a read error may explain. V is TRBV9 and J is TRBJ2-7; 9 bases line up with TRBD1. This CDR3 comprises 15 residues. Per germline, CDR1 SGDLS and CDR2 YYNGEE. In nucleotides, the CDR3 is TGTGCCAGCAGCGAAACCGGGACAGGGTCCTACGAGCGGTACTTC. Translation gives CASSETGTGSYERYF.

This chain joins TRBV28 and TRBJ2-3; D is possibly TRBD2 (5 bases). The V end lost 5 bases, the J end lost 2 bases, and 14 bases lay between the germline ends. Germline lookup yields CDR1 MDHEN and CDR2 SYDVKM. CDR3 length: 15 amino acids. The CDR3 here is CASSPPGLNTDTQYF. CDR3 in DNA: TGTGCCAGCAGTCCCCCCGGACTGAACACAGATACGCAGTATTTT.

The chain links TRBV25-1 to TRBJ1-1; D uncertain. CDR1 is MGHDK, CDR2 SYGVNS, per germline. This CDR3 contains 15 residues. V shed 1 base and J shed 3 bases, with 12 bases lying between them. CDR3 bases: TGTGCCAGCAGTGAATTGGGGATTGGAGACACTGAAGCTTTCTTT. Translated, it gives CASSELGIGDTEAFF.

CDR3 coding DNA: TGCGCCAGCAGCCAGGATCCAGGGAGAGGCAAAAACATTCAGTACTTC. It yields the protein CASSQDPGRGKNIQYF. The chain has TRBV4-1 and TRBJ2-4, with D perhaps TRBD1 or TRBD2 (5 bases each). The V gene's germline CDR1 is MGHRA and CDR2 YSYEKL. CDR3 length equals 16 residues. Trimming removed 3 bases from V and 3 bases from J, with 15 bases in between.

This chain joins TRBV29-1 and TRBJ2-1, with 9 bases identical to TRBD1. The V gene's germline CDR1 is SQVTM and CDR2 ANQGSEA. CDR3 size: 13 residues. V dropped 8 bases and J dropped 3; count of bases not matched to a gene: 5. The CDR3 sequence: CSTGQGFYNEQFF. In DNA, the CDR3 is TGCAGCACGGGACAGGGTTTCTACAATGAGCAGTTCTTC.

This clonotype was seen only a few times. The rearrangement joins TRBV7-9 to TRBJ2-1, with a tentative D call TRBD1 (5 bases). Trimming took 1 base from V and 11 from J, leaving 12 bases between them. Germline values: CDR1 SEHNR, CDR2 FQNEAQ (reference sequence). This CDR3 is built from 13 residues. The CDR3 DNA follows: TGTGCCAGCAGCTTAGAAGGAAGGGGTCAGCAGTTCTTC. Protein: CASSLEGRGQQFF.

This clonotype showed up just a few times. The chain combines TRBV7-9 with TRBJ2-3; 7 nucleotides agree with TRBD2. Germline values: CDR1 SEHNR, CDR2 FQNEAQ (reference sequence). V trimming: 0 bases; J trimming: 3 bases; junction bases outside the gene matches: 9. The CDR3 spans 17 residues. The CDR3 DNA sequence: TGTGCCAGCAGCTTAGCGCGTGCGGGAGAAGGAACAGATACGCAGTATTTT. As protein: CASSLARAGEGTDTQYF. The entire variable domain, with the rest obtained from reference TRBV7-9 and TRBJ2-3, is as follows: DTGVSQNPRHKITKRGQNVTFRCDPISEHNRLYWYRQTLGQGPEFLTYFQNEAQLEKSRLLSDRFSAERPKGSFSTLEIQRTEQGDSAMYLCASSLARAGEGTDTQYFGPGTRLTVL.

This clonotype was found once. This sequence joins TRBV20-1 and TRBJ2-5; 11 nucleotides line up with TRBD2. The J call is doubtful: the DNA matches TRBJ2-7 better. CDR1 is DFQATT and CDR2 is SNEGSKA in the germline V gene (reference sequence). CDR3 length: 15 amino acids. CDR3 region: CSARDTSGGYYEQYF. The DNA of the CDR3 is TGCAGTGCTAGAGATACTAGCGGGGGTTACTACGAGCAGTACTTC.

The J gene is TRBJ2-4, the V gene TRBV20-1; tentatively, D is TRBD1 (6 bases). Germline V gives CDR1 DFQATT, CDR2 SNEGSKA (reference sequence). The CDR3 has 17 residues. Trimming shortened V by 6 bases and J by 0 bases, and 21 bases separated the two germline ends. CDR3 protein: CSAFTGGQFLAKNIQYF. As DNA, the CDR3 is TGCAGTGCGTTCACAGGAGGACAGTTTCTAGCCAAAAACATTCAGTACTTC.

This chain connects TRBV20-1 to TRBJ2-6; 8 nucleotides align to TRBD2. V was pared by 6 bases and J by 2 bases, with 9 bases of the junction left unmatched. The CDR3 sequence is 16 residues long. Germline loops: CDR1 DFQATT, CDR2 SNEGSKA (reference sequence). CDR3 residues: CSAHLVGGAGANVLTF. The DNA for the CDR3 is TGCAGTGCCCACCTCGTCGGGGGGGCTGGGGCCAACGTCCTGACTTTC.